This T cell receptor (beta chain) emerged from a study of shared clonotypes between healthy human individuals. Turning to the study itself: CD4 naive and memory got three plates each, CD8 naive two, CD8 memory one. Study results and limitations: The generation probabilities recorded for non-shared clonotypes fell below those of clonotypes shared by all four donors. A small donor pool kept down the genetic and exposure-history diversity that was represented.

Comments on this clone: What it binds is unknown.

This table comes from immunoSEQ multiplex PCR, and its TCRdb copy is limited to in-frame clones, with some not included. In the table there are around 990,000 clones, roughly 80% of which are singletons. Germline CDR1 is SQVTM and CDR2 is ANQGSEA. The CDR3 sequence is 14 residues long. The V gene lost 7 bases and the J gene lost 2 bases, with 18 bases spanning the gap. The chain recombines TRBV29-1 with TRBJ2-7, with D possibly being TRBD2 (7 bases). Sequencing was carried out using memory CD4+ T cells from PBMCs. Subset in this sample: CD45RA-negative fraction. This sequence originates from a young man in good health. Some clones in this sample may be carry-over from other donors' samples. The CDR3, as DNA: TGCAGCGCCGGCCCCGGGGGGCCCCCCTACGAGCAGTACTTC. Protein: CSAGPGGPPYEQYF.